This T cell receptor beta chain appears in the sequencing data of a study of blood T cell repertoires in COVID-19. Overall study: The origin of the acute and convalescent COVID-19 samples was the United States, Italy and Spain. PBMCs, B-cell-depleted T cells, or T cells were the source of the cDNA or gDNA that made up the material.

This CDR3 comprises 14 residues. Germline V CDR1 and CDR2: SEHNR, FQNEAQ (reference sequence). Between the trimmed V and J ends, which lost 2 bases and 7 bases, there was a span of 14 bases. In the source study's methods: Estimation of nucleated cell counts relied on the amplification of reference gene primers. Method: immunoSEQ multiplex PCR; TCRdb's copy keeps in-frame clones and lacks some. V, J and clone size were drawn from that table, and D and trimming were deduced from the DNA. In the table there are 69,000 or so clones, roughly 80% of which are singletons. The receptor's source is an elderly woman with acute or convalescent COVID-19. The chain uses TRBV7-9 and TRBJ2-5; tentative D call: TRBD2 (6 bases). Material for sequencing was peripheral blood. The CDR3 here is CASSLSGGSATQYF. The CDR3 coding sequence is TGTGCCAGCAGCTTAAGCGGAGGGTCGGCGACCCAGTACTTC.